This T cell receptor (beta chain) was profiled in a study of blood T cell repertoires in COVID-19. Study-level background: COVID-19 samples collected from the United States, Italy and Spain covered acute and convalescent phases.

Patients in Seattle were enrolled during active infection, then followed longitudinally. The CDR3 has 14 amino acids. The germline CDR1 and CDR2 sequences are SGHTS and YDEGEE. The V and J ends lost 2 bases and 5 bases respectively, with 14 bases between them. Per the original data handling: How many nucleated cells were present was estimated from reference gene primer amplification. Libraries were prepared by immunoSEQ multiplex PCR; TCRdb keeps only in-frame clonotypes and omits some of them. The V and J calls and the clone size are those of that table, but D and trimming were determined from the DNA. The sample lists under 65,000 clones, roughly four fifths occurring once.

The clonotype comes from a man aged 55-75 years with COVID-19, enrolled during active disease. The chain joins TRBV5-8 to TRBJ2-7, with D possibly TRBD1 on 5 matching bases. Sequencing was carried out using peripheral blood. This CDR3 is CASSLQVRRDEQYF. The CDR3 region has the DNA TGTGCCAGCAGCTTACAGGTACGAAGGGACGAGCAGTACTTC.